The T cell receptor beta chain under discussion was sequenced for a study of shared clonotypes between healthy human individuals. Terminally differentiated effector memory CD45RA+ cells were excluded by CCR7 positive selection of CD45RO-negative cells. Every immunoSEQ plate was one replicate of a subset's evenly spread DNA. TCRdb's table, derived via immunoSEQ multiplex PCR, lists solely in-frame clones and lacks some. The repertoire holds roughly 2.1 million clones, with 93% as singletons. Trimming pared 0 bases from V and 4 bases from J, leaving 7 bases between. This CDR3 comprises 14 residues. Germline V gene sequence: CDR1 SGHAT, CDR2 FQNNGV.

The material sequenced was naive CD8+ T cells from PBMCs. This TCR was recovered from a man aged 18 to 30 in good health. Some clones in this sample may be carry-over from other donors' samples. The rearrangement links TRBV11-2 to TRBJ2-1, with TRBD2 as a possible D gene (6 bases). The CDR3 DNA reads TGTGCCAGCAGCTTAGAGGAGGGGTACAATGAGCAGTTCTTC. This translates into CASSLEEGYNEQFF.